A selection of T cell receptor beta chains follows, all from one sample in a study of blood T cell repertoires in COVID-19. The repertoire was sequenced with immunoSEQ multiplex PCR; TCRdb's copy has only in-frame clones and lacks some. Among 35,000 or so clones, about nine tenths were seen once, and the ten largest hold 4.8%. The specimen sequenced was peripheral blood. The receptors shown here come from a human donor in a cohort sampled during active COVID-19. Both conserved end residues are part of each CDR3. Fields, in order: clone size, V gene, J gene, D gene, CDR3 protein, CDR3 DNA. A D gene is named only where the DNA matches it firmly. Size is stated for part of the rows, as once, few or many counts, or as a class when the clone is expanded.

size: .
V: TRBV27
J: TRBJ2-7
D: TRBD2
CDR3: CASRAGRGEQYF
DNA: TGTGCCAGCAGGGCCGGGAGGGGCGAGCAGTACTTC

size: once
V: TRBV5-4
J: TRBJ2-7
D: .
CDR3: CASSLAGSREQYF
DNA: TGTGCCAGCAGCTTGGCAGGGTCTCGCGAGCAGTACTTC

size: .
V: TRBV7-8
J: TRBJ1-3
D: .
CDR3: CASSLDPDPSGNTIYF
DNA: TGTGCCAGCAGCTTAGACCCAGATCCTTCTGGAAACACCATATATTTT

size: .
V: TRBV3-1/TRBV3-2
J: TRBJ1-2
D: .
CDR3: CASSQDLVRGQRDYGYTF
DNA: TGTGCCAGCAGCCAAGATCTTGTAAGGGGTCAGCGGGACTATGGCTACACCTTC

size: .
V: TRBV28
J: TRBJ2-7
D: .
CDR3: CASSAPLGSSYEQYF
DNA: TGTGCCAGCAGTGCCCCCCTAGGCAGCTCCTACGAGCAGTACTTC

size: .
V: TRBV27
J: TRBJ2-5
D: .
CDR3: CASSLGPGVRQETQYF
DNA: TGTGCCAGCAGTTTAGGACCGGGGGTTAGGCAAGAGACCCAGTACTTC

size: .
V: TRBV7-2
J: TRBJ2-3
D: TRBD2
CDR3: CASTRGGGREDTQYF
DNA: TGTGCCAGCACGAGAGGGGGCGGGAGGGAAGATACGCAGTATTTT

size: once
V: TRBV7-2
J: TRBJ2-4
D: .
CDR3: CASSLGGVLAKNIQYF
DNA: TGTGCCAGCAGCTTAGGGGGAGTCTTAGCCAAAAACATTCAGTACTTC

size: once
V: TRBV5-4
J: TRBJ2-7
D: TRBD2
CDR3: CASSTSAGGREQYF
DNA: TGTGCCAGCAGCACCTCAGCGGGAGGACGCGAGCAGTACTTC

size: .
V: TRBV5-1
J: TRBJ2-1
D: TRBD2
CDR3: CASSLGLAGNEQFF
DNA: TGCGCCAGCAGCTTGGGACTAGCGGGGAATGAGCAGTTCTTC

size: .
V: TRBV5-4
J: TRBJ2-5
D: .
CDR3: CASSLGVGEFQETQYF
DNA: TGTGCCAGCAGCTTGGGCGTAGGGGAATTCCAAGAGACCCAGTACTTC

size: .
V: TRBV5-8
J: TRBJ2-1
D: TRBD1
CDR3: CASSRPGQHNEQFF
DNA: TGTGCCAGCAGCCGTCCGGGACAGCACAATGAGCAGTTCTTC

size: .
V: TRBV28
J: TRBJ1-5
D: .
CDR3: CASRTGGPNQPQHF
DNA: TGTGCCAGCAGGACGGGGGGCCCCAATCAGCCCCAGCATTTT